Following are 10 T cell receptor beta chains from one sample sequenced in a study of cytomegalovirus exposure and HLA in healthy donors. 13 Jbeta primers and 60 Vbeta primers were used for the PCR. Profiling relied on immunoSEQ multiplex PCR, and the TCRdb table lists in-frame clones only, not all of them. The sample holds over 85,000 clones, over 65% seen once. Sequencing was carried out using PBMCs. Every receptor here comes from a man aged 35 to 55 in good health and CMV-seronegative.

The chain joins TRBV28 to TRBJ2-7, with 8 bases aligning to TRBD1. The germline V gene encodes CDR1 MDHEN and CDR2 SYDVKM. The CDR3 extends over 16 amino acids. The V and J ends lost 6 bases and 4 bases, in that order; junction bases with no gene match: 14. The CDR3 DNA reads as TGTGCCAGCAGCCGCGGGACAGGACATACAATATACGAGCAGTACTTC. This translates into CASSRGTGHTIYEQYF.

The V call is TRBV5-1, the J call TRBJ2-1; 15 bases map to TRBD2. Germline CDR1 SGHRS, CDR2 YFSETQ. The CDR3 contains 19 residues. The V and J ends lost 1 base and 5 bases, in that order; junction bases with no gene match: 10. The CDR3 DNA is TGCGCCAGCAGCTTGAAGGGACTAGCGGGAGGAGGACCCCACAATGAGCAGTTCTTC. It translates to CASSLKGLAGGGPHNEQFF.

The V and J genes are TRBV29-1 and TRBJ2-3; tentatively, D is TRBD1 (6 bases). This CDR3 is built from 13 residues. Germline CDR1 is SQVTM and CDR2 is ANQGSEA. V was pared by 3 bases and J by 2 bases, with 9 bases between. This CDR3 reads CSVEAGVTDTQYF. The CDR3 DNA is TGCAGCGTTGAGGCAGGGGTCACAGATACGCAGTATTTT.

V usage is TRBV10-3 and J usage is TRBJ1-4; D remains ambiguous. The ends were cut back, 3 bases at V and 8 bases at J, with 19 bases in the middle. The CDR3 is made up of 16 amino acids. Germline V gene sequence: CDR1 ENHRY, CDR2 SYGVKD. The CDR3 DNA sequence: TGTGCCATCAGTGACCCCGCGAGGCCCGGTTCGGAAAAACTGTTTTTT. Its protein product is CAISDPARPGSEKLFF.

This clone is a singleton in its sample. This chain connects TRBV7-2 to TRBJ1-2; D is undetermined. The CDR3 is 17 residues long. Trimming took off 2 bases at V and 0 bases at J, with 16 bases between the two ends. Germline-derived CDR1 and CDR2 are SGHTA and FQGNSA. As DNA, the CDR3 is TGTGCCAGCAGCTTATACGGGGTGACGATTTCTAACTATGGCTACACCTTC. Translation gives CASSLYGVTISNYGYTF. The complete variable domain, with remaining parts taken from reference TRBV7-2 and TRBJ1-2, reads GAGVSQSPSNKVTEKGKDVELRCDPISGHTALYWYRQSLGQGLEFLIYFQGNSAPDKSGLPSDRFSAERTGGSVSTLTIQRTQQEDSAVYLCASSLYGVTISNYGYTFGSGTRLTVV.

CDR3 sequence reads: CASSLAGGPAYEQYF. CDR3 nucleotides: TGTGCCAGCAGCTTAGCGGGAGGGCCGGCGTACGAGCAGTACTTC. V usage is TRBV11-3 and J usage is TRBJ2-7, with TRBD2 matching over 8 bases. The germline CDR1 and CDR2 sequences are SGHNT and YENEEA. Trimming removed 1 base from V and 4 bases from J; junction bases left unmatched: 6. This CDR3 region has 15 residues.

This sequence joins TRBV29-1 and TRBJ2-7; tentative D call: TRBD1 (6 bases). The CDR3 sequence is 12 residues long. Germline CDR1 and CDR2: SQVTM and ANQGSEA. Trimming shortened V by 5 bases and J by 1 base, and 9 bases separated the two germline ends. CDR3 nucleotide sequence: TGCAGCGTTCTCGGACAGTCCTACGAGCAGTACTTC. It specifies CSVLGQSYEQYF.

Points on this clone: Different DNA sequences within this sample yield the same CDR3. The chain carries TRBV5-1 and TRBJ2-7, with 7 positions matching TRBD1. With 0 bases clipped from V and 2 bases from J, the junction kept 2 bases outside the gene matches. The CDR3 consists of 14 residues. The V gene's germline CDR1 is SGHRS and CDR2 YFSETQ. In DNA form, the CDR3 reads TGCGCCAGCAGCTTGGACAGGGGTGCCTACGAGCAGTACTTC. This codes for CASSLDRGAYEQYF.

The chain combines TRBV18 with TRBJ2-3, with TRBD2 matching 9 bases. This CDR3 region has 17 residues. Trimming removed 2 bases from V and 9 bases from J; junction bases left unmatched: 15. Germline assignment: CDR1 KGHSH and CDR2 LQKENI. The CDR3 is CASSPMTPLGGGGTQYF. The CDR3 region has the DNA TGTGCCAGCTCACCAATGACACCCCTTGGCGGGGGGGGCACGCAGTATTTT.

This rearrangement joins TRBV5-4 to TRBJ1-4; perhaps TRBD1 as D (6 bases). Germline assignment: CDR1 SGHNT and CDR2 YYREEE (reference sequence). This CDR3 has 15 amino acids. V lost 3 bases to trimming and J lost 7 bases, with 16 bases between them. The CDR3 region has the DNA TGTGCCAGCAGCTCACCGGACAGCGCCGGTGAAAAACTGTTTTTT. It yields the protein CASSSPDSAGEKLFF.